Listed below are T cell receptor beta chains from one sample, sequenced in a study of CD8 T cells in ankylosing spondylitis. Each CDR3 protein gets one entry after TCRdb re-called the 5' RACE reads with MiXCR. Among approximately 100,000 distinct CDR3 sequences, over 6.5% were seen once, and the ten largest hold 9.9%. Sequenced input: blood, either unsorted or a sorted T cell fraction (not recorded which). The receptors were sampled from a male donor with ankylosing spondylitis or in good health (not recorded which). Each CDR3 is given with its conserved first and last residue. The order of the fields is V gene, J gene, CDR3 protein.

V: TRBV4-3
J: TRBJ2-2
CDR3: CASSQENGIGGELFF

V: TRBV11-2
J: TRBJ2-5
CDR3: CASSLGVYGGETQYF

V: TRBV5-1
J: TRBJ2-1
CDR3: CASSFGGNGEQFF

V: TRBV5-6
J: TRBJ2-5
CDR3: CATGRREVETQYF

V: TRBV7-3
J: TRBJ1-1
CDR3: CASSSQGWHTEAFF

V: TRBV6-2/TRBV6-3
J: TRBJ2-1
CDR3: CASSYLNRGEEQFF

V: TRBV6-2/TRBV6-3
J: TRBJ2-1
CDR3: CASTRPGQGLFF

V: TRBV6-2/TRBV6-3
J: TRBJ2-1
CDR3: CASSSTAEQFF

V: TRBV7-9
J: TRBJ2-5
CDR3: CASSLDRATQYF

V: TRBV6-5
J: TRBJ2-1
CDR3: CASSYGREGPQFF

V: TRBV5-6
J: TRBJ2-2
CDR3: CASSWAQGFITGELFF

V: TRBV5-1
J: TRBJ1-3
CDR3: CASSLGTGGNTIYF

V: TRBV7-9
J: TRBJ2-1
CDR3: CASSFALAGGEQFF

V: TRBV5-6
J: TRBJ2-1
CDR3: CASSLPPTGVAYNEQFF

V: TRBV7-2
J: TRBJ2-7
CDR3: CASSFPGQGRYEQYF

V: TRBV4-1
J: TRBJ1-2
CDR3: CASSPGQGGSYGYTF

V: TRBV15
J: TRBJ2-5
CDR3: CATSRVQKETQYF

V: TRBV7-6
J: TRBJ1-4
CDR3: CASSLGPKGAPREKLFF

V: TRBV11-2
J: TRBJ2-7
CDR3: CASSTPGTSGPFSYEQYF

V: TRBV12-3/TRBV12-4
J: TRBJ1-1
CDR3: CASSYRVGNTEAFF

V: TRBV9
J: TRBJ2-2
CDR3: CASTRGLAGASDTGELFF

V: TRBV7-3
J: TRBJ2-3
CDR3: CASSSGLESQYF

V: TRBV7-2
J: TRBJ2-2
CDR3: CASSSGLAANTGELFF

V: TRBV5-1
J: TRBJ1-1
CDR3: CASSSRMNTEAFF

V: TRBV6-2/TRBV6-3
J: TRBJ2-3
CDR3: CASSYARIRTDTQYF

V: TRBV7-9
J: TRBJ1-4
CDR3: CASSLYRDRNEKLFF

V: TRBV4-1
J: TRBJ2-1
CDR3: CASSQDRGVPYNEQFF

V: TRBV2
J: TRBJ2-6
CDR3: CASRLRGTPISGANVLTF

V: TRBV12-3/TRBV12-4
J: TRBJ2-7
CDR3: CASRRAGTYEQYF

V: TRBV20-1
J: TRBJ2-7
CDR3: CSAPQLSERSSYEQYF

V: TRBV5-1
J: TRBJ2-5
CDR3: CASSLTSSFRETQYF

V: TRBV12-3/TRBV12-4
J: TRBJ2-1
CDR3: CASSLRPSGDNEQFF

V: TRBV7-8
J: TRBJ2-7
CDR3: CASSRTSVHYEQYF

V: TRBV20-1
J: TRBJ2-2
CDR3: CSARPPEGIKNTGELFF

V: TRBV11-1
J: TRBJ1-1
CDR3: CASSLVAQNTEAFF

V: TRBV29-1
J: TRBJ2-5
CDR3: CSVEDRANPRTQYF

V: TRBV2
J: TRBJ2-5
CDR3: CASSEVTRETQYF

V: TRBV5-1
J: TRBJ2-3
CDR3: CASSPFGTISTDTQYF

V: TRBV6-2/TRBV6-3
J: TRBJ2-3
CDR3: CASTYGLAGVGDTQYF

V: TRBV4-1
J: TRBJ2-7
CDR3: CASSQAGTSFHEQYF

V: TRBV18
J: TRBJ1-2
CDR3: CASSADSNYGHTF

V: TRBV12-5
J: TRBJ1-2
CDR3: CASGTTGDGYTF